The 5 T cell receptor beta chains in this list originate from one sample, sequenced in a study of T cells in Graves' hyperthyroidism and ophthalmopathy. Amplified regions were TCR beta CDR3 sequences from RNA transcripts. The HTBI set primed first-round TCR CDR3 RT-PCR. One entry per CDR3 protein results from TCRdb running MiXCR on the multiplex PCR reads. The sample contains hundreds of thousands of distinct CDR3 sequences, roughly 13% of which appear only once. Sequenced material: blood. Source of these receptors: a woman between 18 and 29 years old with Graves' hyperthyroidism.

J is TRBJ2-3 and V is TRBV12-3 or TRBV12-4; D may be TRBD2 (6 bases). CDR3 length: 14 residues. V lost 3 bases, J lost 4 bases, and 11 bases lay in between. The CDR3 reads CASSFGGASDTQYF. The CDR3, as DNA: TGTGCCAGCAGTTTCGGCGGGGCGTCAGATACGCAGTATTTT.

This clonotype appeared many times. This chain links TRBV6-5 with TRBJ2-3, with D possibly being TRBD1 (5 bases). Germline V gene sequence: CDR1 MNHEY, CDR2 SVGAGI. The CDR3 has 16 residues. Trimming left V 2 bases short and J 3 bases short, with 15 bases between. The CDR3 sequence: CASSYDPRARTDTQYF. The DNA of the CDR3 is TGTGCCAGCAGTTACGACCCCAGGGCGAGGACAGATACGCAGTATTTT.

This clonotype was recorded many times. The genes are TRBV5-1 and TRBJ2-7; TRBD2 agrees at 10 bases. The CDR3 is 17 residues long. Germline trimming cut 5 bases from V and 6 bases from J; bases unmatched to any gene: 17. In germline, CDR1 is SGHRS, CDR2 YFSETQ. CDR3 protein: CASSEGALAGNLGEQYF. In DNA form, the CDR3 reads TGCGCCAGCAGTGAAGGGGCACTAGCGGGAAACTTGGGCGAGCAGTACTTC.

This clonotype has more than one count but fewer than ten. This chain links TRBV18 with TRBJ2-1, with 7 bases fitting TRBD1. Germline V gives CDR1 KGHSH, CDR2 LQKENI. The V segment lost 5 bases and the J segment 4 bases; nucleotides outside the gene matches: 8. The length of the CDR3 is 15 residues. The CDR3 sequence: CASSKQVTGYNEQFF. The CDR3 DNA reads TGTGCCAGCTCAAAACAAGTGACAGGGTACAATGAGCAGTTCTTC.

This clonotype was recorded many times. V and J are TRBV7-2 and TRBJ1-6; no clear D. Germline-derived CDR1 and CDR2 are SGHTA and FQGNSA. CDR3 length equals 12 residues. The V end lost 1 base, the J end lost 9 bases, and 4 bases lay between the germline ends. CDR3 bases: TGTGCCAGCAGCTTAGGGGCTTCACCCCTCCACTTT. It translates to CASSLGASPLHF. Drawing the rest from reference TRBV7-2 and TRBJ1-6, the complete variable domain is GAGVSQSPSNKVTEKGKDVELRCDPISGHTALYWYRQSLGQGLEFLIYFQGNSAPDKSGLPSDRFSAERTGGSVSTLTIQRTQQEDSAVYLCASSLGASPLHFGNGTRLTVT.